These 20 T cell receptor beta chains originate from one sample sequenced in a study of blood T cell repertoires in COVID-19. Sequencing was performed with immunoSEQ multiplex PCR; in TCRdb, only in-frame clones are kept and a portion is missing. Here the sample spans 250,000 to 400,000 clones, 70% to 90% being singletons. Sequences were obtained from peripheral blood. These TCRs come from a woman in her twenties or thirties with COVID-19, enrolled during active disease.

The V call is TRBV7-2, the J call TRBJ1-2; TRBD1 agrees at 8 bases. The V segment lost 7 bases and the J segment 7 bases; nucleotides outside the gene matches: 8. The CDR3 consists of 13 residues. Germline V gene sequence: CDR1 SGHTA, CDR2 FQGNSA. The CDR3, as DNA: TGTGCCAGCATCGCGGACAGGGCCTCTGGCTACACCTTC. Protein: CASIADRASGYTF.

The J gene is TRBJ1-3, the V gene TRBV6-5; D is uncertain. This CDR3 is 11 amino acids long. Germline V gene sequence: CDR1 MNHEY, CDR2 SVGAGI. The V and J ends lost 10 bases and 6 bases respectively, with 10 bases between them. The CDR3 spells CANLPENTIYF. CDR3 in DNA: TGTGCCAACTTACCTGAAAACACCATATATTTT.

V gene TRBV28 combines with J gene TRBJ1-5, with 9 bases that match TRBD1. The trim removed 6 bases at V and 6 bases at J, leaving 6 bases unmatched. Per the germline V gene, CDR1 is MDHEN and CDR2 is SYDVKM. The CDR3 spans 14 residues. The CDR3 spells CASSWTGAGQPQHF. The CDR3 DNA follows: TGTGCCAGCAGCTGGACAGGGGCCGGTCAGCCCCAGCATTTT.

The rearrangement links TRBV27 to TRBJ1-5, with 9 bases that match TRBD1. The CDR3 totals 15 residues. In germline, CDR1 is MNHEY, CDR2 SMNVEV (reference sequence). V lost 4 bases to trimming and J lost 3 bases; unmatched junction nucleotides: 4. In DNA, the CDR3 is TGTGCCAGCAGTTCCGGACAGGGGCTCAATCAGCCCCAGCATTTT. Translating gives CASSSGQGLNQPQHF.

The chain couples TRBV24-1 to TRBJ2-2; 9 positions match TRBD1. From germline, CDR1 is KGHDR and CDR2 SFDVKD. Trimming cost V 7 bases and J 5 bases; bases outside gene matches: 7. The CDR3 loop spans 15 amino acids. The CDR3 nucleotides read TGTGCCACCAGGGGGCCGGGACAGGGAACCGGGGAGCTGTTTTTT. Protein: CATRGPGQGTGELFF.

The J gene is TRBJ1-1, the V gene TRBV6-1; D is ambiguous. The CDR3 covers 16 residues. V shed 0 bases and J shed 3 bases, with 14 bases lying between them. The germline CDR1 and CDR2 sequences are MNHNS and SASEGT. This CDR3 reads CASSEASLRVDTEAFF. The CDR3 DNA sequence: TGTGCCAGCAGTGAAGCCTCCTTGAGGGTCGACACTGAAGCTTTCTTT.

V gene TRBV5-6 combines with J gene TRBJ1-1, with 10 nucleotides matching TRBD1. The V segment lost 4 bases and the J segment 5 bases; nucleotides outside the gene matches: 11. Germline V lookup: CDR1 SGHDT, CDR2 YYEEEE. The CDR3 loop spans 16 amino acids. This chain's CDR3 is CASSPMTGGSFTEAFF. For the CDR3, the DNA is TGTGCCAGCAGCCCGATGACAGGGGGCTCTTTTACTGAAGCTTTCTTT.

This chain links TRBV4-2 with TRBJ1-1; 7 bases map to TRBD1. Trimming removed 0 bases from V and 10 bases from J; junction bases left unmatched: 11. CDR3 size: 15 residues. Germline lookup yields CDR1 LGHNA and CDR2 YNFKEQ. This CDR3 is CASSQDGTVGNRAFF. The CDR3 nucleotides read TGTGCCAGCAGCCAAGATGGGACAGTCGGCAATCGAGCTTTCTTT.

The CDR3 sequence is CASSSQRGGTDTQYF. CDR3 coding DNA: TGTGCCAGCAGCTCCCAGCGGGGGGGCACAGATACGCAGTATTTT. The chain couples TRBV7-2 to TRBJ2-3; 9 bases align to TRBD2. The germline gives CDR1 SGHTA, CDR2 FQGNSA. This CDR3 contains 15 residues. V trimming: 4 bases; J trimming: 1 base; junction bases outside the gene matches: 3.

V and J are TRBV14 and TRBJ2-1; 7 nucleotides match TRBD2. CDR3 length: 16 residues. Germline loops: CDR1 SGHDN, CDR2 FVKESK. V trimming: 1 base; J trimming: 4 bases; junction bases outside the gene matches: 7. CDR3 DNA sequence: TGTGCCAGCAGCCAAGGAGCGGGGATGGGTTACAATGAGCAGTTCTTC. It is translated as CASSQGAGMGYNEQFF.

CDR3 sequence reads: CASRSDREGEKLFF. The CDR3 DNA is TGTGCCAGCAGGTCGGACAGGGAGGGTGAAAAACTGTTTTTT. The chain has TRBV7-9 and TRBJ1-4; 8 bases map to TRBD1. Unmatched junction bases numbered 7, after V lost 6 bases and J lost 7 bases. Germline assignment: CDR1 SEHNR and CDR2 FQNEAQ (reference sequence). The CDR3 is made up of 14 amino acids.

The chain recombines TRBV10-3 with TRBJ2-1, with a tentative D call TRBD1 (6 bases). Germline lookup yields CDR1 ENHRY and CDR2 SYGVKD. V lost 4 bases to trimming and J lost 6 bases, with 16 bases between them. The CDR3 sequence is 15 residues long. The CDR3 is CAISGLWQGSNEQFF. In nucleotides, the CDR3 is TGTGCCATCAGTGGATTGTGGCAGGGGAGCAATGAGCAGTTCTTC.

The chain recombines TRBV6-1 with TRBJ1-2, with D maybe TRBD1 (6 bases). The germline gives CDR1 MNHNS, CDR2 SASEGT. V shed 2 bases and J shed 3 bases, with 16 bases lying between them. There are 16 residues in the CDR3. CDR3 bases: TGTGCCAGCAGTGAAATCCTACAGGGCCCGGACTATGGCTACACCTTC. Its protein product is CASSEILQGPDYGYTF.

The genes are TRBV19 and TRBJ1-1, with D perhaps matching TRBD1 (5 bases). V lost 4 bases, J lost 11 bases, and 14 bases lay in between. Germline V gives CDR1 LNHDA, CDR2 SQIVND (reference sequence). CDR3 length equals 12 residues. In DNA, the CDR3 is TGTGCCAGTAGTAAGACCGGGGGAGAGGCTTTCTTT. Protein sequence: CASSKTGGEAFF.

V usage is TRBV9 and J usage is TRBJ1-1; maybe TRBD1 (5 bases). With 0 bases removed from V and 6 bases from J, the gap between germline ends came to 6 bases. Germline V gene sequence: CDR1 SGDLS, CDR2 YYNGEE. CDR3 size: 12 residues. The DNA for the CDR3 is TGTGCCAGCAGCGTAGTAGGGGCTGAAGCTTTCTTT. It translates to CASSVVGAEAFF.

The DNA of the CDR3 is TGTGCCAGCAGTCCAGGGTGGAAGGCCGGGGAGCTGTTTTTT. Translated: CASSPGWKAGELFF. The chain combines TRBV6-5 with TRBJ2-2; D may be TRBD1 (5 bases). Deletions cut 5 bases from V and 6 bases from J, with 13 bases between. The germline V gene has CDR1 MNHEY and CDR2 SVGAGI. CDR3 length: 14 residues.

This clone was seen a handful of times. This sample includes further DNA sequences coding for the same CDR3. This rearrangement joins TRBV2 to TRBJ1-6; TRBD1 matches at 7 bases. V shed 6 bases, J shed 5 bases, and the junction held 4 bases outside the gene matches. Germline CDR1 is SNHLY and CDR2 is FYNNEI. The CDR3 has 14 residues. CDR3 loop: CASSRQGDNSPLHF. The CDR3 DNA sequence: TGTGCCAGCAGCCGACAGGGCGATAATTCACCCCTCCACTTT.

The genes are TRBV19 and TRBJ1-2, with D perhaps matching TRBD1 (6 bases). Trimming removed 6 bases from V and 0 bases from J, with 14 bases in between. The length of the CDR3 is 15 residues. Germline CDR1 LNHDA, CDR2 SQIVND (reference sequence). The CDR3 region is CASRFLTGSNYGYTF. The DNA of the CDR3 is TGTGCCAGTAGATTCTTGACAGGCTCTAACTATGGCTACACCTTC.

About this clone: One end of the junction varies from germline; a read error may be responsible. The chain recombines TRBV10-3 with TRBJ2-3; a weak D match, TRBD2 (5 bases). Germline loops: CDR1 ENHRY, CDR2 SYGVKD. The CDR3 is 14 residues long. DNA for the CDR3: TGTGCCAGCAGTCCGGGGTGGGGCACAGATACGCAGTATTTT. It codes for CASSPGWGTDTQYF.

V is TRBV28 and J is TRBJ1-1; D is unclear. Trimming took off 10 bases at V and 8 bases at J, with 23 bases between the two ends. Germline V gives CDR1 MDHEN, CDR2 SYDVKM. CDR3 size: 14 residues. The CDR3 DNA follows: TGTGCCACCAACTCCGGAGGGTATCCCGCCGAAGCTTTCTTT. Amino acids: CATNSGGYPAEAFF.